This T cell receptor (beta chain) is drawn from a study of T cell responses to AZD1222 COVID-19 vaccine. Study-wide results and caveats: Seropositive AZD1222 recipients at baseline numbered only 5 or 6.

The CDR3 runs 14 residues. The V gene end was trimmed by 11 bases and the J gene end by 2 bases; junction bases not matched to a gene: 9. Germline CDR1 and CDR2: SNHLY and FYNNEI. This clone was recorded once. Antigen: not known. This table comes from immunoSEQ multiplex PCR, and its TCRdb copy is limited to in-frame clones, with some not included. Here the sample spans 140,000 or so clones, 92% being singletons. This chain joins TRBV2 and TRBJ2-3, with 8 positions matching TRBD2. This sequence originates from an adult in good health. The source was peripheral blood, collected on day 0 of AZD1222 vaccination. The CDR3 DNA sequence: TGTGCCGGCGGGCGGGGGGCCAACACAGATACGCAGTATTTT. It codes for CAGGRGANTDTQYF.